A single sample is the source of the 23 T cell receptor beta chains below, sequenced in a study of shared clonotypes between healthy human individuals. Some clones are missing from TCRdb's copy, which holds only in-frame ones; the method was immunoSEQ multiplex PCR. The sample contains roughly 590,000 clones, around 95% of which appear only once. In the naive CD8 group, cells lacked CD45RO and were positively selected for CCR7, so terminally differentiated effector memory CD45RA+ cells were left out. The sample consisted of naive CD8+ T cells sorted from blood. Receptor source: a woman in her 30s in good health.

The V gene is TRBV11-2, the J gene TRBJ1-5; D not certain. Germline CDR1 is SGHAT and CDR2 is FQNNGV. The CDR3 totals 13 residues. Trimming cost V 0 bases and J 9 bases, with 9 bases left between them. The CDR3 reads CASSLDGSWPQHF. Written as DNA, the CDR3 is TGTGCCAGCAGCTTAGATGGGTCATGGCCCCAGCATTTT.

V is TRBV29-1 and J is TRBJ2-3; D is possibly TRBD1 (5 bases). The CDR3 runs 15 residues. Germline CDR1 and CDR2: SQVTM and ANQGSEA. V was trimmed by 4 bases and J by 1 base, leaving 15 bases between them. DNA of the CDR3: TGCAGCGTTGTTCCAGGGATCCCCCGCACAGATACGCAGTATTTT. It specifies CSVVPGIPRTDTQYF.

This chain joins TRBV7-8 and TRBJ1-2; 9 positions match TRBD1. The CDR3 totals 14 residues. CDR1 and CDR2 from the germline V gene are SGHVS and FQNEAQ. V trimming: 4 bases; J trimming: 3 bases; junction bases outside the gene matches: 3. The DNA for the CDR3 is TGTGCCAGCAGCTCGGGACAGGGCTACTATGGCTACACCTTC. Protein sequence: CASSSGQGYYGYTF. The full variable domain, its missing parts supplied by reference TRBV7-8 and TRBJ1-2, is GAGVSQSPRYKVAKRGQDVALRCDPISGHVSLFWYQQALGQGPEFLTYFQNEAQLDKSGLPSDRFFAERPEGSVSTLKIQRTQQEDSAVYLCASSSGQGYYGYTFGSGTRLTVV.

The CDR3 sequence is CASSLGTSNYGYTF. For the CDR3, the DNA is TGTGCCAGCAGCTTAGGGACCTCTAACTATGGCTACACCTTC. This chain connects TRBV13 to TRBJ1-2; D gene uncertain. V lost 0 bases and J lost 0, with 5 bases in between. This CDR3 comprises 14 residues. CDR1 PRHDT and CDR2 FYEKMQ come from the germline V gene (reference sequence). Based on the CDR3 plus reference TRBV13 and TRBJ1-2, the full variable domain is AAGVIQSPRHLIKEKRETATLKCYPIPRHDTVYWYQQGPGQDPQFLISFYEKMQSDKGSIPDRFSAQQFSDYHSELNMSSLELGDSALYFCASSLGTSNYGYTFGSGTRLTVV.

The chain uses TRBV6-1 and TRBJ1-5; possible D gene TRBD1, 5 bases. Trimming took off 2 bases at V and 6 bases at J, with 11 bases between the two ends. Germline values: CDR1 MNHNS, CDR2 SASEGT. The CDR3 consists of 14 residues. CDR3 loop: CASSEWGGSQPQHF. CDR3 nucleotide sequence: TGTGCCAGCAGTGAATGGGGGGGGAGTCAGCCCCAGCATTTT.

This clone has only one observation. The chain employs TRBV27 and TRBJ2-2, with D possibly being TRBD2 (6 bases). Germline-derived CDR1 and CDR2 are MNHEY and SMNVEV (reference sequence). V shed 3 bases and J shed 1 base, with 12 bases lying between them. The CDR3 is made up of 16 amino acids. The CDR3 sequence is CASSFIAGLNTGELFF. CDR3 sequence (DNA): TGTGCCAGCAGTTTCATTGCGGGACTGAACACCGGGGAGCTGTTTTTT.

The genes are TRBV7-9 and TRBJ2-3; 11 bases align to TRBD2. The V segment lost 5 bases and the J segment 2 bases; nucleotides outside the gene matches: 12. This CDR3 region has 18 residues. The germline V gene has CDR1 SEHNR and CDR2 FQNEAQ (reference sequence). CDR3 nucleotides: TGTGCCAGCAGCCGGGGGACTAGCGGAAGACAATACACAGATACGCAGTATTTT. It is translated as CASSRGTSGRQYTDTQYF.

This clone was recorded once. The same CDR3 also results from other DNA sequences found in this sample. The rearrangement joins TRBV19 to TRBJ2-7; 7 positions agree with TRBD2. Germline assignment: CDR1 LNHDA and CDR2 SQIVND (reference sequence). The CDR3 spans 13 residues. Germline trimming cut 5 bases from V and 1 base from J; bases unmatched to any gene: 2. The CDR3 protein is CASSAGLSYEQYF. The CDR3 bases are TGTGCCAGTAGTGCGGGACTATCCTACGAGCAGTACTTC.

The rearrangement uses TRBV28 and TRBJ1-1; TRBD1 aligns across 7 bases. This CDR3 spans 15 amino acids. Unmatched junction bases numbered 12, after V lost 6 bases and J lost 5 bases. From germline, CDR1 is MDHEN and CDR2 SYDVKM. DNA for the CDR3: TGTGCCAGCAGCTTAGGGGGCGTGTATTGGACTGAAGCTTTCTTT. This translates into CASSLGGVYWTEAFF. Full variable domain (outside the CDR3, taken from reference TRBV28 and TRBJ1-1): DVKVTQSSRYLVKRTGEKVFLECVQDMDHENMFWYRQDPGLGLRLIYFSYDVKMKEKGDIPEGYSVSREKKERFSLILESASTNQTSMYLCASSLGGVYWTEAFFGQGTRLTVV.

The chain uses TRBV4-2 and TRBJ2-1; 8 bases map to TRBD2. V shed 1 base and J 4 bases; nucleotides not matched to a gene: 3. Germline values: CDR1 LGHNA, CDR2 YNFKEQ. The CDR3 has 15 amino acids. CDR3 amino acids: CASSQVSSGYNEQFF. The CDR3 DNA follows: TGTGCCAGCAGCCAAGTGTCTAGCGGGTACAATGAGCAGTTCTTC.

The J gene is TRBJ1-2, the V gene TRBV9; 9 positions match TRBD1. The germline V gene has CDR1 SGDLS and CDR2 YYNGEE. Germline trimming cut 2 bases from V and 2 bases from J; bases unmatched to any gene: 4. The CDR3 has 15 amino acids. CDR3 coding DNA: TGTGCCAGCAGCGTGGCACAGGGGGCAAACTATGGCTACACCTTC. It specifies CASSVAQGANYGYTF.

The chain has TRBV7-6 and TRBJ1-4, with 10 bases that match TRBD1. The CDR3 consists of 15 residues. J was trimmed by 7 bases and V by 5 bases; bases with no gene match: 7. Germline V gene sequence: CDR1 SGHVS, CDR2 FNYEAQ. In DNA form, the CDR3 reads TGTGCCAGCAGCGGAACCGGGACAGGGGCTGAAAAACTGTTTTTT. This encodes CASSGTGTGAEKLFF.

The chain couples TRBV19 to TRBJ2-7; tentatively, D is TRBD1 (6 bases). CDR1 LNHDA and CDR2 SQIVND come from the germline V gene (reference sequence). Trimming removed 3 bases at V and 3 bases at J, with 15 bases between. The CDR3 has 15 residues. The chain's CDR3 is CASSIALTGFYEQYF. In DNA, the CDR3 is TGTGCCAGTAGTATTGCTCTGACAGGCTTCTACGAGCAGTACTTC.

Of note for this clone: This same CDR3 is encoded by further DNA sequences in the sample. This rearrangement joins TRBV25-1 to TRBJ2-5, with D possibly TRBD2 on 5 matching bases. The CDR3 contains 12 residues. Germline CDR1 is MGHDK and CDR2 is SYGVNS. V was pared by 1 base and J by 5 bases, with 5 bases between. For the CDR3, the DNA is TGTGCCAGCAGTGAATGGGAGGAGACCCAGTACTTC. Its translation: CASSEWEETQYF.

The CDR3 is CASSLAPLLEQYF. CDR3 nucleotides: TGTGCCAGCAGCTTAGCCCCCCTACTGGAGCAGTACTTC. The rearrangement joins TRBV11-2 to TRBJ2-7; D call uncertain. CDR1 and CDR2 from the germline V gene are SGHAT and FQNNGV. Trimming took off 1 base at V and 7 bases at J, with 11 bases between the two ends. The CDR3 has 13 residues.

The J gene is TRBJ2-7, the V gene TRBV27; possibly TRBD2 for D (7 bases). The germline V and J ends were trimmed by 4 bases and 6 bases, with 22 bases remaining between them. From germline, CDR1 is MNHEY and CDR2 SMNVEV (reference sequence). The CDR3 runs to 16 residues. The chain's CDR3 is CASSSLGGSGAPEQYF. The CDR3 coding sequence is TGTGCCAGCAGTTCCTTGGGGGGGTCGGGGGCCCCCGAGCAGTACTTC.

The rearrangement uses TRBV6-5 and TRBJ2-7, with D unresolved. Per the germline V gene, CDR1 is MNHEY and CDR2 is SVGAGI. The CDR3 runs to 11 residues. Trimming removed 6 bases from V and 12 bases from J, with 15 bases in between. CDR3 sequence (DNA): TGTGCCAGCAGCGAAGGCGTAGGGTGGTACTTC. Translating gives CASSEGVGWYF.

The CDR3 DNA sequence: TGTGCCAGCGGTGCCGGGACAGCCAACAATGAGCAGTTCTTC. It is translated as CASGAGTANNEQFF. V usage is TRBV2 and J usage is TRBJ2-1; 7 bases agree with TRBD1. V lost 8 bases and J lost 5; bases outside the gene matches: 9. The CDR3 is 14 amino acids. In germline, CDR1 is SNHLY, CDR2 FYNNEI.

The V call is TRBV13, the J call TRBJ1-2; a possible D gene is TRBD1 (5 bases). Trimming took 2 bases from V and 1 from J, leaving 11 bases between them. The CDR3 is made up of 15 amino acids. Per germline, CDR1 PRHDT and CDR2 FYEKMQ (reference sequence). The CDR3: CASSLMTDFNYGYTF. The DNA for the CDR3 is TGTGCCAGCAGCTTAATGACAGATTTTAACTATGGCTACACCTTC. The full variable domain, in which reference TRBV13 and TRBJ1-2 provide the parts outside the CDR3, is AAGVIQSPRHLIKEKRETATLKCYPIPRHDTVYWYQQGPGQDPQFLISFYEKMQSDKGSIPDRFSAQQFSDYHSELNMSSLELGDSALYFCASSLMTDFNYGYTFGSGTRLTVV.

This clone has just a few counts. The chain has TRBV2 and TRBJ1-2; no clear D gene. Trimming pared 7 bases from V and 4 bases from J, leaving 7 bases between. The germline gives CDR1 SNHLY, CDR2 FYNNEI. The CDR3 runs 11 residues. CDR3 residues: CASKFGYGYTF. Written as DNA, the CDR3 is TGTGCCAGCAAATTCGGCTATGGCTACACCTTC.

The rearrangement joins TRBV10-1 to TRBJ2-5, with D possibly TRBD1 on 6 matching bases. The J call may be incorrect, as the DNA end agrees better with TRBJ2-7. The germline V gene has CDR1 WNHNN and CDR2 SYGVQD (reference sequence). The CDR3 is made up of 13 amino acids. CDR3 sequence reads: CASSESGHNEQYF. CDR3 nucleotide sequence: TGCGCCAGCAGTGAGTCGGGACACAACGAGCAGTACTTC.

The J gene is TRBJ2-3, the V gene TRBV19, with D unresolved. The V gene lost 5 bases and the J gene lost 7 bases, with 13 bases spanning the gap. Germline V gives CDR1 LNHDA, CDR2 SQIVND (reference sequence). The CDR3 is made up of 13 amino acids. Here the CDR3 reads CASSPYIANTQYF. The CDR3 nucleotides are TGTGCCAGTAGTCCCTATATCGCGAATACGCAGTATTTT.

The CDR3 protein is CASSPRLAGVSTGELFF. For the CDR3, the DNA is TGCGCCAGCAGCCCCCGGCTAGCGGGAGTGAGCACCGGGGAGCTGTTTTTT. The genes are TRBV4-1 and TRBJ2-2; 10 nucleotides line up with TRBD2. J lost 4 bases, V lost 4 bases, and 9 bases had no gene match. Germline V gene data show CDR1 as MGHRA and CDR2 as YSYEKL. This CDR3 region has 17 residues.